The present T cell receptor (beta chain) was sequenced within a study of shared clonotypes between healthy human individuals. About the research overall: In total, the donors were two women and a few men aged 18 to 49.

The CDR3 covers 13 residues. V lost 2 bases to trimming and J lost 7 bases, with 11 bases between them. Germline V gene lookup returns CDR1 SGHTA and CDR2 FQGNSA. Those who donated were healthy HIV-negative adults, with no recent acute infections or vaccinations reported. Among the donors, all were Caucasian adults who lived in Nashville, Tennessee. Into CD45RA+ naive and CD45RA-negative memory subsets, the CD4+ cells were split. Using immunoSEQ multiplex PCR, the repertoire was profiled, and TCRdb retains in-frame clones only, with some absent. The table lists over 850,000 clones, 75% to 80% of them singletons, with under 0.65% in the top ten.

Sequenced: memory CD4+ T cells from PBMCs. Subset given: CD45RA-negative fraction. This chain uses TRBV7-2 with TRBJ1-1; D is uncertain. The sequence came from a man in his late teens or twenties in good health. Some clones in this sample may be carry-over from other donors' samples. The CDR3 reads CASSLNHAIEAFF. The CDR3 DNA follows: TGTGCCAGCAGCTTAAATCACGCCATTGAAGCTTTCTTT.